This T cell receptor beta chain was recovered during a study of T cell responses to AZD1222 COVID-19 vaccine. Sequenced by immunoSEQ multiplex PCR; TCRdb stores in-frame clones only, minus some. Of about 120,000 clones in the sample, about 90% were seen once. This sample comprised peripheral blood, obtained on day 0 of AZD1222 vaccination. This sequence originates from an adult in good health.

CDR3 DNA: TGTGCCAGCAGTTGGGACAGGGGAGCTTTCTTT. Translated, it gives CASSWDRGAFF. The J gene is TRBJ1-1, the V gene TRBV12-3 or TRBV12-4; TRBD1 agrees at 10 bases. V trimming: 4 bases; J trimming: 10 bases; junction bases outside the gene matches: 0. This CDR3 has 11 amino acids.